This TCR beta chain derives from a study of T cells after yellow fever vaccination. Across the study: Sorting by CD3, CD45RA, CCR7 and CD95 gave EM, EMRA, CM and Tscm subsets.

General study points: Detected again after the booster were most primary-vaccination clones, at 96% CD4 and 70% to 90% CD8. It was a weaker secondary response, yet one that peaked faster, at day 5 versus 15.

In its sample, this clonotype ranks as medium-sized. TCRdb re-called the 5' RACE reads through MiXCR, storing one row per CDR3 protein. The table has roughly 11,000 distinct CDR3 sequences, roughly 6% seen once. The CDR3 extends over 13 amino acids. V lost 3 bases, J lost 9 bases, and 12 bases lay in between. The rearrangement joins TRBV12-3 or TRBV12-4 to TRBJ2-1; D is unresolved. The sample in question was PBMCs, either bulk or a sorted T-cell subset (CD4+, CD8+, memory, or dextramer-sorted; not recorded which), obtained on the day of the yellow fever booster vaccination. The receptor comes from a man aged 30 to 45 who received the YFV17D yellow fever vaccine. CDR3 coding DNA: TGTGCCAGCAGTTTGCGGCTAGAAATTGAGCAGTTCTTC. As protein: CASSLRLEIEQFF.